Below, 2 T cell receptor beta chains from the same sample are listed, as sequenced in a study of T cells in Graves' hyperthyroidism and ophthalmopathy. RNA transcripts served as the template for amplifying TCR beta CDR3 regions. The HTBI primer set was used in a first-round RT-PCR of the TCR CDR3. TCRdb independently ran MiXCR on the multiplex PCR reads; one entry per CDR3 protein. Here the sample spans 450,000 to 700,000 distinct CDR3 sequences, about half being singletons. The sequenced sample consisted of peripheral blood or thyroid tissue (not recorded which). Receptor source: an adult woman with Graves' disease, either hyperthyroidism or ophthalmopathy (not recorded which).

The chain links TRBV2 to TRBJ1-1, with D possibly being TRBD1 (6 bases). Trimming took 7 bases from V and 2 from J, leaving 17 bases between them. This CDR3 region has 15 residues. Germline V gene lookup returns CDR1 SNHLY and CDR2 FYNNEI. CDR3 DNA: TGTGCCAGCAACCTCCTCGGACAGAGAAACACTGAAGCTTTCTTT. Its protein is CASNLLGQRNTEAFF.

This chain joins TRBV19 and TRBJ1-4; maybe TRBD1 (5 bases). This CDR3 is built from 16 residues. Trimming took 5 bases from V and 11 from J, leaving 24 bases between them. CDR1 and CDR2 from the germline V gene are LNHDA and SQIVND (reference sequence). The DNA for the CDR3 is TGTGCCAGTAGTCGCGGACGTACAGGCGCGGGGGTTAAACTGTTTTTT. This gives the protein CASSRGRTGAGVKLFF.